These 20 T cell receptor beta chains originate from one sample sequenced in a study of T cell changes during pregnancy in multiple sclerosis. The repertoire was sequenced with immunoSEQ multiplex PCR; TCRdb's copy has only in-frame clones and lacks some. In the table there are 80,000 to 100,000 clones, about nine tenths of which are singletons. The sample in question was peripheral blood, obtained in the second trimester of pregnancy. The receptors were gathered from a female donor in good health, enrolled as a control in a pregnancy study.

V usage is TRBV6-7 and J usage is TRBJ2-7; D not resolved. TRBV6-7 is marked as an open reading frame, function uncertain. V lost 6 bases to trimming and J lost 6 bases, with 3 bases between them. The CDR3 totals 9 residues. CDR3 sequence: CASSCEQYF. CDR3 bases: TGTGCCAGCAGCTGCGAGCAGTACTTC.

The CDR3 nucleotides read TGTGCCAGTAGTGCATACAGGGGTGCCGGGCAGCCCCAGCATTTT. It yields the protein CASSAYRGAGQPQHF. V is TRBV19 and J is TRBJ1-5; 7 bases match TRBD1. There are 15 residues in the CDR3. With 5 bases clipped from V and 7 bases from J, the junction kept 11 bases outside the gene matches. The germline CDR1 and CDR2 sequences are LNHDA and SQIVND (reference sequence).

The genes are TRBV10-3 and TRBJ1-5; 7 positions agree with TRBD1. V gave up 6 bases and J gave up 3 bases; unmatched junction bases: 5. Germline assignment: CDR1 ENHRY and CDR2 SYGVKD. The CDR3 length is 14 residues. CDR3 nucleotide sequence: TGTGCCATCAGCCCTACAGGGGACAATCAGCCCCAGCATTTT. Amino acids: CAISPTGDNQPQHF.

This clone was seen only once. This chain connects TRBV27 to TRBJ2-1; tentative D call: TRBD2 (7 bases). The CDR3 is 17 residues long. Germline values: CDR1 MNHEY, CDR2 SMNVEV (reference sequence). Trimming stripped 5 bases from V and 8 bases from J, with 25 bases between. CDR3 sequence reads: CASSISQGRWGGDEQFF. The CDR3 DNA follows: TGTGCCAGCAGTATCTCTCAGGGGCGCTGGGGAGGGGATGAGCAGTTCTTC.

The J gene is TRBJ2-5, the V gene TRBV5-4, with a weak D call TRBD1 (8 bases). The CDR3 loop spans 13 amino acids. Per germline, CDR1 SGHNT and CDR2 YYREEE (reference sequence). The V end was cut by 2 bases, the J end by 5 bases, with 10 bases between. The CDR3 region is CASSLQGGETQYF. Written as DNA, the CDR3 is TGTGCCAGCAGCTTACAGGGGGGGGAGACCCAGTACTTC.

This sequence joins TRBV11-3 and TRBJ1-2; unclear D gene. Germline lookup yields CDR1 SGHNT and CDR2 YENEEA. Trimming took 4 bases from V and 7 from J, leaving 10 bases between them. CDR3 length: 12 amino acids. DNA of the CDR3: TGTGCCAGCAGCTCCGCCGGGAGTGGCTACACCTTC. Its translation is CASSSAGSGYTF.

V is TRBV5-1 and J is TRBJ2-2, with a weak D call TRBD1 (5 bases). CDR1 and CDR2 from the germline V gene are SGHRS and YFSETQ. V lost 4 bases and J 1 base, leaving 17 bases between the germline ends. The CDR3 sequence is 17 residues long. For the CDR3, the DNA is TGCGCCAGCAGCCCCCCAATTTTAGGGGTGAACACCGGGGAGCTGTTTTTT. It codes for CASSPPILGVNTGELFF.

The chain is built from TRBV7-9 and TRBJ2-1; 9 positions agree with TRBD2. Germline V gives CDR1 SEHNR, CDR2 FQNEAQ (reference sequence). This CDR3 is built from 14 residues. With V trimmed by 0 bases and J by 12 bases, 6 bases remained unmatched. The CDR3 loop is CASSLASGSRRQFF. CDR3 coding DNA: TGTGCCAGCAGCTTAGCTAGCGGGAGTAGGCGGCAGTTCTTC.

For this clone: Germline and junction disagree at one end, which may indicate a read error. The J gene is TRBJ1-1, the V gene TRBV19; D is ambiguous. The germline V gene encodes CDR1 LNHDA and CDR2 SQIVND (reference sequence). The CDR3 runs to 17 residues. CDR3 region: CASSLDGVVVMNTEAFF. CDR3 in DNA: TGTGCCAGTAGTTTAGACGGGGTTGTCGTGATGAACACTGAAGCTTTCTTT.

This chain joins TRBV14 and TRBJ2-4; tentative D call: TRBD2 (6 bases). CDR1 and CDR2 (germline): SGHDN, FVKESK. V dropped 1 base and J dropped 7 bases, with 14 bases sitting between them. This CDR3 contains 15 residues. The CDR3 nucleotides read TGTGCCAGCAGCCAAGGTGCCCAGGGACTTAACATTCAGTACTTC. It specifies CASSQGAQGLNIQYF.

In its sample, this clone was seen once. V usage is TRBV5-1 and J usage is TRBJ2-1; 12 bases map to TRBD2. This CDR3 comprises 16 residues. Germline V gene lookup returns CDR1 SGHRS and CDR2 YFSETQ. The trim removed 4 bases at V and 8 bases at J, leaving 10 bases unmatched. Written as DNA, the CDR3 is TGCGCCAGCAGCATACTAACTAGCGGGGGGAAGGATGAGCAGTTCTTC. Its translation: CASSILTSGGKDEQFF. Complete variable domain (other parts from reference TRBV5-1 and TRBJ2-1): KAGVTQTPRYLIKTRGQQVTLSCSPISGHRSVSWYQQTPGQGLQFLFEYFSETQRNKGNFPGRFSGRQFSNSRSEMNVSTLELGDSALYLCASSILTSGGKDEQFFGPGTRLTVL.

The CDR3 DNA sequence: TGTGCCATCACGTCCGGGAGTACCTTTAATGAGCAGTTCTTC. Its protein is CAITSGSTFNEQFF. This chain joins TRBV10-3 and TRBJ2-1; the D gene is possibly TRBD2 (6 bases). Germline V gene sequence: CDR1 ENHRY, CDR2 SYGVKD. Trimming shortened V by 7 bases and J by 7 bases, and 17 bases separated the two germline ends. CDR3 size: 14 residues.

This clone was found once. V and J are TRBV5-8 and TRBJ2-7, with D possibly TRBD1 on 7 matching bases. Germline V gives CDR1 SGHTS, CDR2 YDEGEE. The germline V and J ends were trimmed by 2 bases and 5 bases, with 11 bases remaining between them. This CDR3 has 13 amino acids. The CDR3 DNA follows: TGTGCCAGCAGCTTTGGAGGGGGCAACGAGCAGTACTTC. It specifies CASSFGGGNEQYF. Full variable domain (outside the CDR3, taken from reference TRBV5-8 and TRBJ2-7): EAGVTQSPTHLIKTRGQQATLRCSPISGHTSVYWYQQALGLGLQFLLWYDEGEERNRGNFPPRFSGRQFPNYSSELNVNALELEDSALYLCASSFGGGNEQYFGPGTRLTVT.

The CDR3, as DNA: TGTGCCAGCAGTGGCTCCGGGACAGGCGACAATGAAAAACTGTTTTTT. It encodes CASSGSGTGDNEKLFF. The V gene is TRBV27, the J gene TRBJ1-4, with 8 nucleotides matching TRBD1. The J segment lost 5 bases and the V segment lost 5 bases, leaving 10 bases of the junction unmatched. The CDR3 sequence is 16 residues long. The germline gives CDR1 MNHEY, CDR2 SMNVEV (reference sequence).

The chain carries TRBV28 and TRBJ2-7, with 7 bases lining up with TRBD2. CDR1 and CDR2 (germline): MDHEN, SYDVKM. Trimming at V came to 6 bases and at J to 6 bases, leaving 11 bases not matched to a gene. The CDR3 spans 14 residues. CDR3: CASSSGTTSREQYF. The DNA for the CDR3 is TGTGCCAGCAGCTCCGGGACTACCTCCCGCGAGCAGTACTTC.

This clone was seen only a few times. This chain uses TRBV21-1 with TRBJ1-5; the DNA was not used to check the table's D call, TRBD1. TRBV21-1 is classified as a pseudogene. There are 11 residues in the CDR3. The chain's CDR3 is CASSSVRGEHF. DNA for the CDR3: TGTGCCAGCAGCAGTGTCAGGGGGGAGCATTTT.

The J gene is TRBJ2-7, the V gene TRBV7-2, with 9 bases matching TRBD1. Germline V gene sequence: CDR1 SGHTA, CDR2 FQGNSA. The V and J ends lost 1 base and 5 bases, in that order; junction bases with no gene match: 3. CDR3 length equals 14 residues. CDR3 amino acids: CASSLGDRVHEQYF. CDR3 nucleotide sequence: TGTGCCAGCAGCTTAGGGGACAGGGTCCACGAGCAGTACTTC.

The chain is built from TRBV2 and TRBJ1-6, with 7 bases that match TRBD1. This CDR3 is built from 15 residues. CDR1 and CDR2 (germline): SNHLY, FYNNEI. Unmatched junction bases numbered 7, after V lost 9 bases and J lost 2 bases. DNA of the CDR3: TGTGCCAGTACGACAGGGCTTCCCTATAATTCACCCCTCCACTTT. Residues: CASTTGLPYNSPLHF.

V is TRBV7-9 and J is TRBJ2-7; 7 bases are shared with TRBD1. Germline loops: CDR1 SEHNR, CDR2 FQNEAQ (reference sequence). The CDR3 covers 13 residues. V lost 5 bases and J lost 2; bases outside the gene matches: 3. The CDR3 nucleotides read TGTGCCAGCAGCCGGGACAGCCCCTACGAGCAGTACTTC. Its protein product is CASSRDSPYEQYF.

This sequence joins TRBV4-1 and TRBJ2-6; D not resolved. The CDR3 runs 14 residues. Germline loops: CDR1 MGHRA, CDR2 YSYEKL. V was cut by 4 bases and J by 0 bases, with 4 bases left in between. The CDR3, as DNA: TGCGCCAGCAGCCCTTACTCTGGGGCCAACGTCCTGACTTTC. Residues: CASSPYSGANVLTF.